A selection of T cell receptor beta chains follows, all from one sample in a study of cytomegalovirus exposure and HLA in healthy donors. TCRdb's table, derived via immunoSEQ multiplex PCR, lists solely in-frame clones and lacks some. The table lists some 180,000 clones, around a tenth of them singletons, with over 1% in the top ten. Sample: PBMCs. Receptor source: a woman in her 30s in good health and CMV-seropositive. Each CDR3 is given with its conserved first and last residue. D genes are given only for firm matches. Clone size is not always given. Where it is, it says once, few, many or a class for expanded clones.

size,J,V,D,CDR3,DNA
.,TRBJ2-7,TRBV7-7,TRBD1,CASSLGQHYEQYF,TGTGCCAGCAGCTTGGGACAGCACTACGAGCAGTACTTC
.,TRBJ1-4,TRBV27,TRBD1,CASSQGAGIEKLFF,TGTGCCAGCAGCCAGGGGGCGGGTATAGAAAAACTGTTTTTT
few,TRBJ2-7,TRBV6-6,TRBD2,CASSIAGDPYEQYF,TGTGCCAGCAGCATAGCGGGAGATCCCTACGAGCAGTACTTC
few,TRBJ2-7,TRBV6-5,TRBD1,CASSMAGGFSYEQYF,TGTGCCAGCAGCATGGCAGGGGGCTTTTCCTACGAGCAGTACTTC
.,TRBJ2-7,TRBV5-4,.,CASSFDRTISYEQYF,TGTGCCAGCAGCTTCGACAGGACCATCTCCTACGAGCAGTACTTC
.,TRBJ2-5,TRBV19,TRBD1,CASSPGQGRETQYF,TGTGCCAGTAGTCCCGGACAGGGAAGAGAGACCCAGTACTTC
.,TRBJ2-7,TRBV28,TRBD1,CASSGQGGEQYF,TGTGCCAGCAGTGGACAGGGCGGCGAGCAGTACTTC
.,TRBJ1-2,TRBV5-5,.,CASSVDPSLANYGYTF,TGTGCCAGCAGCGTAGACCCATCTCTAGCTAACTATGGCTACACCTTC
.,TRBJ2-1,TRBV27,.,CASSFRRGNEQFF,TGTGCCAGCAGTTTCAGGAGGGGCAATGAGCAGTTCTTC
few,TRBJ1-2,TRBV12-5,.,CASALAGYGYTF,TGTGCTAGTGCCCTCGCAGGGTATGGCTACACCTTC